This TCR beta chain emerged from a study of control samples from healthy donors and cancer patients. The CDR3 is 14 amino acids. The germline V and J ends were trimmed by 5 bases and 1 base, with 11 bases remaining between them. Germline V gives CDR1 SGHVS, CDR2 FNYEAQ. This table comes from immunoSEQ multiplex PCR, and its TCRdb copy is limited to in-frame clones, with some not included. The sample has approximately 100,000 clones, approximately 84% seen once. This clone was observed once. The chain couples TRBV7-6 to TRBJ1-1; the D is unclear. The sample consisted of PBMCs. This TCR came from a man aged 65-85 years with lung cancer. DNA for the CDR3: TGTGCCAGCAGCCCCGTAAATTGGAACACTGAAGCTTTCTTT. Translating it yields CASSPVNWNTEAFF.